This T cell receptor beta chain emerged from a study of blood T cell repertoires in COVID-19. Overall study: Acute and convalescent COVID-19 samples came from the United States, Italy and Spain.

Per the authors' pipeline: Estimated nucleated cell counts came from reference gene primer amplification. Using immunoSEQ multiplex PCR, the repertoire was profiled, and TCRdb retains in-frame clones only, with some absent. The D gene and trimming were derived from the DNA, and the V and J assignments and clone size from that table. The sample comprises hundreds of thousands of clones, 80% to 90% of which are singletons, and around 4% rests with the top ten. This study enrolled people aged about 18 to 90 from around 25 US geographic areas. A case of COVID-19 had been met by exposed participants within 2 weeks before study entry. The clonotype was recovered from a woman younger than 45 who had been exposed to COVID-19. Sequenced material: PBMCs or T cells enriched from blood (not recorded which).

In DNA, the CDR3 is TGCGCCAGCAGCTTGGGGACAGGCCGGGGTCAGCCCCAGCATTTT. It yields the protein CASSLGTGRGQPQHF. The V call is TRBV5-1, the J call TRBJ1-5, with 7 bases aligning to TRBD1. With 0 bases clipped from V and 6 bases from J, the junction kept 6 bases outside the gene matches. Per the germline V gene, CDR1 is SGHRS and CDR2 is YFSETQ. The CDR3 totals 15 residues.